These 6 T cell receptor beta chains share one sample of origin, sequenced in a study of OX40 agonist ivuxolimab in advanced cancers. Some clones are missing from TCRdb's copy, which holds only in-frame ones; the method was immunoSEQ multiplex PCR. This sample has tens of thousands of clones, with 85% to 90% found just once. The starting material was CD4+ or CD8+ T cells sorted from blood, obtained in a trial of the OX40 agonist ivuxolimab. Source of these receptors: an adult with an advanced solid tumor such as melanoma, head and neck, liver or kidney cancer.

This chain joins TRBV28 and TRBJ1-1; TRBD1 matches 8 bases. J was trimmed by 7 bases and V by 7 bases; bases with no gene match: 14. Germline V gives CDR1 MDHEN, CDR2 SYDVKM. The CDR3 has 15 amino acids. In DNA form, the CDR3 reads TGTGCCAGCATCCCTGGACAGGGCAAAAGGGGTGAAGCTTTCTTT. Translating it yields CASIPGQGKRGEAFF.

This clone was observed a handful of times. The chain has TRBV5-1 and TRBJ1-2; 9 nucleotides agree with TRBD1. Germline CDR1 SGHRS, CDR2 YFSETQ. J lost 7 bases, V lost 2 bases, and 3 bases had no gene match. CDR3 size: 13 residues. This CDR3 reads CASSLQGAFGYTF. The DNA for the CDR3 is TGCGCCAGCAGCTTACAGGGGGCTTTTGGCTACACCTTC.

V is TRBV7-2 and J is TRBJ2-1; 7 bases line up with TRBD2. CDR1 is SGHTA and CDR2 is FQGNSA in the germline V gene. V dropped 1 base and J dropped 15; count of bases not matched to a gene: 9. The CDR3 runs to 13 residues. The CDR3 DNA is TGTGCCAGCAGCTTAGGACGTGGGAGGGCCCCGTTCTTC. It translates to CASSLGRGRAPFF.

This rearrangement joins TRBV5-1 to TRBJ2-5; 8 nucleotides match TRBD2. The J call may be faulty, since TRBJ2-7 better matches the DNA end. This CDR3 is built from 15 residues. The V gene's germline CDR1 is SGHRS and CDR2 YFSETQ. CDR3 residues: CASSPPSGSSYEQYF. In nucleotides, the CDR3 is TGCGCCAGCAGCCCTCCCAGCGGGAGCTCCTACGAGCAGTACTTC.

This rearrangement joins TRBV5-4 to TRBJ2-4; D uncertain. The CDR3 is made up of 14 amino acids. Trimming shortened V by 2 bases and J by 1 base, and 7 bases separated the two germline ends. Germline V CDR1 and CDR2: SGHNT, YYREEE (reference sequence). The CDR3 DNA sequence: TGTGCCAGCAGCTTAAAGGCCGCCAAAAACATTCAGTACTTC. Amino acid sequence: CASSLKAAKNIQYF.

The rearrangement uses TRBV18 and TRBJ1-2; D gene unclear. The CDR3 loop spans 13 amino acids. Germline loops: CDR1 KGHSH, CDR2 LQKENI. Trimming left V 3 bases short and J 8 bases short, with 13 bases between. CDR3: CASSPDKVGGYTF. The CDR3 coding sequence is TGTGCCAGCTCACCCGACAAGGTTGGAGGCTACACCTTC.